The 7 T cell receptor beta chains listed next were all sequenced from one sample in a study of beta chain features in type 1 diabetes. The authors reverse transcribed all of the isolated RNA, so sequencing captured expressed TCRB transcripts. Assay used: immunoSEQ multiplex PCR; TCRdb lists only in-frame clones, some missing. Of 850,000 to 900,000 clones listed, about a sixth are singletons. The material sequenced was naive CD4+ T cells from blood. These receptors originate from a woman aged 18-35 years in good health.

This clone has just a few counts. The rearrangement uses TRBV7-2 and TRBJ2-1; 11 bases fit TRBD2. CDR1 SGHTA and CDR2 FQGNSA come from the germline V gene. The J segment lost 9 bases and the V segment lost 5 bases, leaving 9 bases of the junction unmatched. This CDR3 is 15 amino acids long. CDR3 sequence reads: CASSITSGSTREQFF. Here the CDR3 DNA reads TGTGCCAGCAGCATTACTAGCGGGAGTACGCGTGAGCAGTTCTTC.

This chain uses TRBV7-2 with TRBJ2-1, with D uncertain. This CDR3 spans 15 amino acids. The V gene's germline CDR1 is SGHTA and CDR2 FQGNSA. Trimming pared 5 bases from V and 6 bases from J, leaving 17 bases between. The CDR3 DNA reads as TGTGCCAGCAGCACGAACACCCACTCTCTCAATGAGCAGTTCTTC. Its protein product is CASSTNTHSLNEQFF. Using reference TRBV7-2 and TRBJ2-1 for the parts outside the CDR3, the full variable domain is GAGVSQSPSNKVTEKGKDVELRCDPISGHTALYWYRQSLGQGLEFLIYFQGNSAPDKSGLPSDRFSAERTGGSVSTLTIQRTQQEDSAVYLCASSTNTHSLNEQFFGPGTRLTVL.

The CDR3 nucleotides are TGTGCCAGCGCCCCCTGGGGAGAGACCCAGTACTTC. Amino acids: CASAPWGETQYF. The chain couples TRBV2 to TRBJ2-5; D uncertain. Germline-derived CDR1 and CDR2 are SNHLY and FYNNEI. This CDR3 spans 12 amino acids. With 8 bases removed from V and 4 bases from J, the gap between germline ends came to 11 bases.

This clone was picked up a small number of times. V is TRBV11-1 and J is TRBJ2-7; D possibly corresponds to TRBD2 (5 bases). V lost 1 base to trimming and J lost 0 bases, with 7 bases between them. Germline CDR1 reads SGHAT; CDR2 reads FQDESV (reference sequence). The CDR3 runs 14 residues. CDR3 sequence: CASSLGSGSYEQYF. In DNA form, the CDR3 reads TGTGCCAGCAGCTTAGGGAGCGGCTCCTACGAGCAGTACTTC. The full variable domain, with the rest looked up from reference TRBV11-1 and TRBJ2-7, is EAEVAQSPRYKITEKSQAVAFWCDPISGHATLYWYRQILGQGPELLVQFQDESVVDDSQLPKDRFSAERLKGVDSTLKIQPAELGDSAMYLCASSLGSGSYEQYFGPGTRLTVT.

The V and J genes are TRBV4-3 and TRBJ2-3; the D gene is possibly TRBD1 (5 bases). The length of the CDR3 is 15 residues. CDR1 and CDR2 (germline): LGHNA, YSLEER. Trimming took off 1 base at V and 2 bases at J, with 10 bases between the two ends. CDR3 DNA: TGCGCCAGCAGCCAAGTAGGGGTACCCACAGATACGCAGTATTTT. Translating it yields CASSQVGVPTDTQYF.

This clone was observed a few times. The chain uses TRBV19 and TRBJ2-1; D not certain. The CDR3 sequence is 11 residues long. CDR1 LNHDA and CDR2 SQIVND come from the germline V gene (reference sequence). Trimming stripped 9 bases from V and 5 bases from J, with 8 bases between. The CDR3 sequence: CASNGHNEQFF. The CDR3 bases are TGTGCCAGCAACGGGCACAATGAGCAGTTCTTC.

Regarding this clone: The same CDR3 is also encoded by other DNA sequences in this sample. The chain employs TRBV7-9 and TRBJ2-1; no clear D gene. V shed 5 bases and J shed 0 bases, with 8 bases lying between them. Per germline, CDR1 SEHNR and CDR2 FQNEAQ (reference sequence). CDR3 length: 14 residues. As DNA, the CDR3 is TGTGCCAGCAGCCTGGAGAGCTCCTACAATGAGCAGTTCTTC. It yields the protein CASSLESSYNEQFF.